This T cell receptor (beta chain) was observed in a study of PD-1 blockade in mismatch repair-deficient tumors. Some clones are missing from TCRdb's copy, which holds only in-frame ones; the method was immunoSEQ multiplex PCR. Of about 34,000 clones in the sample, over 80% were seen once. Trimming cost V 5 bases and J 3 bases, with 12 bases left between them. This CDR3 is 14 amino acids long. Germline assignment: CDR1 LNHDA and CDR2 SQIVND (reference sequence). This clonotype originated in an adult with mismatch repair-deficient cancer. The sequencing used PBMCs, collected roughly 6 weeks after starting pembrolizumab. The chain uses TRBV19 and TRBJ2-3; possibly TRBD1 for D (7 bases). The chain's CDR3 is CASSWQGGTDTQYF. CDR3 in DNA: TGTGCCAGTAGTTGGCAGGGGGGAACAGATACGCAGTATTTT.